Presented here are 17 T cell receptor beta chains from one specimen sequenced in a study of T-cell memory formation after mild COVID-19. TCRdb reprocessed the 5' RACE reads with MiXCR, giving one entry per CDR3 protein. Of about 250,000 distinct CDR3 sequences listed, about 17% were seen once; the top ten hold about 4%. Sequences were obtained from PBMCs or a T cell subset sorted from them (not recorded which). These TCRs come from a man between 18 and 35 years old who had mild COVID-19 (a few samples of this study predate the infection). Cell type and time point are not known.

This clonotype was detected ten times or more. V and J are TRBV10-3 and TRBJ2-3; 7 bases are shared with TRBD1. CDR3 length: 14 residues. The germline V gene encodes CDR1 ENHRY and CDR2 SYGVKD. Trimming at V came to 6 bases and at J to 2 bases, leaving 5 bases not matched to a gene. The CDR3 is CAIRKGQSTDTQYF. CDR3 coding DNA: TGTGCCATCAGGAAGGGACAGTCCACAGATACGCAGTATTTT.

In its sample, this clonotype was seen a few times. The J gene is TRBJ2-5, the V gene TRBV5-1, with no clear D. This CDR3 region has 12 residues. Germline CDR1 reads SGHRS; CDR2 reads YFSETQ. V dropped 4 bases and J dropped 1 base, with 5 bases sitting between them. CDR3 in amino acids: CASSVTQETQYF. CDR3 nucleotide sequence: TGCGCCAGCAGCGTCACCCAAGAGACCCAGTACTTC.

The V and J genes are TRBV5-6 and TRBJ1-1; TRBD1 matches at 7 bases. V gave up 4 bases and J gave up 8 bases; unmatched junction bases: 5. The CDR3 is made up of 12 amino acids. Germline V gene lookup returns CDR1 SGHDT and CDR2 YYEEEE. CDR3 protein: CASSRTQGEAFF. The CDR3 DNA reads as TGTGCCAGCAGCCGGACACAGGGGGAAGCTTTCTTT.

This clonotype was counted only a few times. The chain recombines TRBV6-2 or TRBV6-3 with TRBJ2-1; D not certain. Trimming removed 5 bases at V and 3 bases at J, with 20 bases between. This CDR3 has 17 amino acids. Germline CDR1 and CDR2: MNHEY and SVGEGT. The CDR3 here is CASSQPARLVIYNEQFF. CDR3 nucleotides: TGTGCCAGCAGTCAACCCGCCCGCCTAGTTATCTACAATGAGCAGTTCTTC.

This clonotype has a handful of counts. The CDR3 here is CAISESPNYGYTF. CDR3 nucleotide sequence: TGTGCCATCAGTGAGTCACCTAACTATGGCTACACCTTC. The chain combines TRBV10-3 with TRBJ1-2; D not resolved. Germline V gene lookup returns CDR1 ENHRY and CDR2 SYGVKD. This CDR3 region has 13 residues. V lost 0 bases and J 0 bases, leaving 2 bases between the germline ends.

The chain couples TRBV20-1 to TRBJ1-2; D is unresolved. Germline assignment: CDR1 DFQATT and CDR2 SNEGSKA (reference sequence). The CDR3 covers 14 residues. V lost 1 base, J lost 5 bases, and 14 bases lay in between. CDR3 protein: CSARGGGPEYGYTF. CDR3 DNA: TGCAGTGCTAGAGGGGGTGGGCCCGAATATGGCTACACCTTC.

This clonotype was counted ten times or more. The DNA for the CDR3 is TGTGCCAGCAGTTACTCGACGGCGGACCCCGGGAGGTCACCCCTCCACTTT. Its translation is CASSYSTADPGRSPLHF. The chain has TRBV6-6 and TRBJ1-6, with D unresolved. V was shortened by 0 bases and J by 10 bases, with 19 bases between the two germline ends. Germline values: CDR1 MNHNY, CDR2 SVGAGI (reference sequence). The CDR3 is 17 residues long.

A few counts support this clonotype. The chain recombines TRBV6-2 or TRBV6-3 with TRBJ2-7; D remains ambiguous. V lost 6 bases and J lost 8, with 11 bases in between. Per the germline V gene, CDR1 is MNHEY and CDR2 is SVGEGT. This CDR3 contains 11 residues. CDR3 nucleotides: TGTGCCAGCAGCCAAGGAAATAAGCAGTACGTC. This translates into CASSQGNKQYV.

This clonotype was counted between two and nine times. The rearrangement uses TRBV11-3 and TRBJ2-1, with D unclear. The germline V gene has CDR1 SGHNT and CDR2 YENEEA. CDR3 size: 13 residues. V was pared by 2 bases and J by 8 bases, with 10 bases between. CDR3 amino acids: CASSLTGSYEQFF. The DNA for the CDR3 is TGTGCCAGCAGCTTAACGGGCAGCTATGAGCAGTTCTTC.

This clonotype was counted between two and nine times. The chain recombines TRBV20-1 with TRBJ2-2, with D hard to call. The CDR3 contains 14 residues. The germline V gene encodes CDR1 DFQATT and CDR2 SNEGSKA (reference sequence). Deletions cut 2 bases from V and 3 bases from J, with 10 bases between. The CDR3 loop is CSARKHGYTGELFF. The CDR3 DNA reads as TGCAGTGCTAGAAAGCATGGGTACACCGGGGAGCTGTTTTTT.

Comment on this clonotype: This may arise from a read error, as a much more abundant clone is one base away. This rearrangement joins TRBV2 to TRBJ2-3; no definite D call. Germline values: CDR1 SNHLY, CDR2 FYNNEI. Trimming removed 6 bases at V and 4 bases at J, with 8 bases between. CDR3 size: 12 residues. DNA for the CDR3: TGTGCCAGCAGCTTATACCCAGATACGCAGTATTTT. This gives the protein CASSLYPDTQYF.

The chain is built from TRBV5-1 and TRBJ1-2; 7 nucleotides agree with TRBD1. CDR1 is SGHRS, CDR2 YFSETQ, per germline. CDR3 size: 12 residues. V lost 4 bases, J lost 6 bases, and 3 bases stayed unmatched. The CDR3 here is CASSQQGHGYTF. The CDR3 DNA reads TGCGCCAGCAGCCAACAGGGGCATGGCTACACCTTC. Looking up the rest from reference TRBV5-1 and TRBJ1-2 gives the full variable domain: KAGVTQTPRYLIKTRGQQVTLSCSPISGHRSVSWYQQTPGQGLQFLFEYFSETQRNKGNFPGRFSGRQFSNSRSEMNVSTLELGDSALYLCASSQQGHGYTFGSGTRLTVV.

There are many counts of this clonotype. This CDR3 reads CASSSLAGGLTDTQYF. CDR3 bases: TGCGCCAGCAGCTCGCTAGCGGGGGGACTCACAGATACGCAGTATTTT. This chain joins TRBV5-1 and TRBJ2-3; 11 positions match TRBD2. The CDR3 extends over 16 amino acids. Per germline, CDR1 SGHRS and CDR2 YFSETQ. The V and J ends lost 3 bases and 2 bases, in that order; junction bases with no gene match: 5.

The chain is built from TRBV29-1 and TRBJ2-1; the D is unclear. CDR1 and CDR2 (germline): SQVTM, ANQGSEA. This CDR3 has 15 amino acids. V lost 3 bases and J 0 bases, leaving 12 bases between the germline ends. The CDR3 protein is CSVETARLSYNEQFF. CDR3 coding DNA: TGCAGCGTTGAGACGGCGCGCCTCTCCTACAATGAGCAGTTCTTC.

This clonotype turned up a few times. V is TRBV9 and J is TRBJ1-2, with TRBD1 matching over 8 bases. Germline assignment: CDR1 SGDLS and CDR2 YYNGEE. The CDR3 sequence is 16 residues long. The V gene end was trimmed by 0 bases and the J gene end by 7 bases; junction bases not matched to a gene: 11. In DNA form, the CDR3 reads TGTGCCAGCAGCGTAGCTACTTGGGTGGACAGGGCTGGCTACACCTTC. Its protein product is CASSVATWVDRAGYTF.

The table lists this clonotype with many counts. The genes are TRBV28 and TRBJ2-3; D may be TRBD1 (6 bases). Per the germline V gene, CDR1 is MDHEN and CDR2 is SYDVKM. The CDR3 contains 15 residues. V lost 4 bases and J lost 0, with 11 bases in between. This CDR3 is CASSWTVESTDTQYF. The CDR3 bases are TGTGCCAGCAGTTGGACAGTAGAAAGCACAGATACGCAGTATTTT.

The chain combines TRBV5-4 with TRBJ1-2; a weak D match, TRBD1 (5 bases). Trimming stripped 4 bases from V and 4 bases from J, with 11 bases between. Germline loops: CDR1 SGHNT, CDR2 YYREEE (reference sequence). There are 13 residues in the CDR3. This CDR3 reads CASSASRAYGYTF. Here the CDR3 DNA reads TGTGCCAGCAGCGCTTCCAGGGCCTATGGCTACACCTTC.